The 9 T cell receptor beta chains given below trace back to one sample, sequenced in a study of early T cells in non-severe SARS-CoV-2 infection (dated by TCRdb to the early 2020s). The library was made by 5' RACE. Sequencing took place on a NextSeq 500. TCRdb trimmed the raw reads at Q25, called clones with MiXCR and kept productive beta chains. Identical CDR3 protein sequences are pooled into one entry, listed with their most common genes and DNA. The sample table lists fewer than 80,000 distinct CDR3 sequences, 7% to 9.5% of them with a count of one. About an eighth of the sample comes from the top ten. The sample in question was whole blood, obtained at baseline. Source of these receptors: an adult who was a healthcare worker with PCR-confirmed SARS-CoV-2 infection or an uninfected control (not recorded which).

This clonotype was picked up many times. J is TRBJ2-1 and V is TRBV6-5; TRBD2 is a possible D gene (6 bases). This CDR3 is built from 14 residues. CDR1 MNHEY and CDR2 SVGAGI come from the germline V gene. V lost 6 bases and J lost 4, with 13 bases in between. The CDR3 spells CASRRGRNYNEQFF. The CDR3, as DNA: TGTGCCAGCAGACGGGGGAGGAATTACAATGAGCAGTTCTTC.

This clonotype came up many times. This rearrangement joins TRBV20-1 to TRBJ2-3, with 7 positions matching TRBD2. CDR1 and CDR2 (germline): DFQATT, SNEGSKA (reference sequence). The V gene end was trimmed by 6 bases and the J gene end by 1 base; junction bases not matched to a gene: 7. This CDR3 region has 14 residues. The CDR3 loop reads CSARIAGRTDTQYF. The CDR3 DNA follows: TGCAGTGCCAGGATAGCGGGTCGCACAGATACGCAGTATTTT.

This clonotype was seen more than once but under ten times. This chain uses TRBV12-3 or TRBV12-4 with TRBJ2-7; D not certain. The CDR3 is made up of 14 amino acids. V shed 8 bases and J shed 2 bases, with 16 bases lying between them. This CDR3 reads CASGVLARTYEQYF. The CDR3 DNA reads as TGTGCCAGCGGAGTCCTCGCCAGGACCTACGAGCAGTACTTC.

The V call is TRBV6-5, the J call TRBJ2-6, with a tentative D call TRBD2 (5 bases). The CDR3 has 16 residues. Germline V gene lookup returns CDR1 MNHEY and CDR2 SVGAGI. Trimming cost V 5 bases and J 0 bases, with 11 bases left between them. The CDR3 loop reads CASSTRTVSGANVLTF. The CDR3 DNA reads as TGTGCCAGCAGTACCCGGACTGTCTCTGGGGCCAACGTCCTGACTTTC.

The chain is built from TRBV7-9 and TRBJ1-1, with 8 bases aligning to TRBD1. Germline CDR1 reads SEHNR; CDR2 reads FQNEAQ (reference sequence). The CDR3 covers 16 residues. V lost 3 bases, J lost 1 base, and 7 bases stayed unmatched. The CDR3 loop reads CASSFSLGTGNTEAFF. The CDR3 bases are TGTGCCAGCAGCTTCTCCCTTGGGACAGGGAACACTGAAGCTTTCTTT.

This clonotype has at least ten counts. This chain links TRBV20-1 with TRBJ1-4; the D gene is possibly TRBD1 (6 bases). V lost 6 bases and J lost 7, with 21 bases in between. The CDR3 loop spans 15 amino acids. CDR1 is DFQATT, CDR2 SNEGSKA, per germline (reference sequence). In DNA, the CDR3 is TGCAGTGCCCGCCCCCCCCGGCAGGGGACTGAAAAACTGTTTTTT. Translation gives CSARPPRQGTEKLFF.

At least ten counts were recorded for this clonotype. In this CDR3 the conserved last residue, phenylalanine or tryptophan, is missing, so a read error is likely. It is unclear where the CDR3 begins or ends on the DNA, so no DNA is shown, and the CDR3 is as TCRdb lists it. The chain couples TRBV11-3 to TRBJ2-7; the DNA was not used to check the table's D call, TRBD1. Germline V CDR1 and CDR2: SGHNT, YENEEA. With termini counted, the CDR3 has 11 amino acids. CDR3 loop: CASTRAGQTVA.

This clonotype came up many times. J is TRBJ2-1 and V is TRBV5-1; 10 bases fit TRBD1. From germline, CDR1 is SGHRS and CDR2 YFSETQ. The CDR3 runs 17 residues. V lost 0 bases to trimming and J lost 3 bases; unmatched junction nucleotides: 6. The CDR3 spells CASSLAGGTGVYNEQFF. The DNA of the CDR3 is TGCGCCAGCAGCTTGGCCGGGGGGACAGGGGTCTACAATGAGCAGTTCTTC.

This clonotype was counted a few times. The chain has TRBV5-1 and TRBJ2-1, with a weak D call TRBD1 (7 bases). The CDR3 consists of 14 residues. Trimming shortened V by 1 base and J by 6 bases, and 11 bases separated the two germline ends. Germline-derived CDR1 and CDR2 are SGHRS and YFSETQ. CDR3 nucleotide sequence: TGCGCCAGCAGCTTGAAGCAGGGGGGCAATGAGCAGTTCTTC. It translates to CASSLKQGGNEQFF. The whole variable domain, remainder taken from reference TRBV5-1 and TRBJ2-1, is KAGVTQTPRYLIKTRGQQVTLSCSPISGHRSVSWYQQTPGQGLQFLFEYFSETQRNKGNFPGRFSGRQFSNSRSEMNVSTLELGDSALYLCASSLKQGGNEQFFGPGTRLTVL.